Presented here are 3 T cell receptor beta chains from one specimen sequenced in a study of blood T cell repertoires in COVID-19. Assay: immunoSEQ multiplex PCR; the TCRdb copy retains only in-frame clones and omits some. The sample consists of about 180,000 clones, 86% of them appearing once. Sample: peripheral blood. The receptors derive from a woman aged 25 to 39 with active or convalescent COVID-19.

The chain combines TRBV7-2 with TRBJ2-5, with unresolved D. The V end was cut by 2 bases, the J end by 2 bases, with 12 bases between. Germline CDR1 and CDR2: SGHTA and FQGNSA. The CDR3 loop spans 15 amino acids. CDR3 sequence reads: CASSLNLLRQETQYF. In nucleotides, the CDR3 is TGTGCCAGCAGCTTAAATCTTCTCCGGCAAGAGACCCAGTACTTC.

This chain joins TRBV6-1 and TRBJ1-5; D gene unclear. The CDR3 loop spans 15 amino acids. V shed 2 bases and J shed 7 bases, with 15 bases lying between them. Germline V gene data show CDR1 as MNHNS and CDR2 as SASEGT. CDR3 sequence: CASSEPGNQRQPQHF. The CDR3 DNA follows: TGTGCCAGCAGTGAACCGGGTAATCAGAGGCAGCCCCAGCATTTT.

This sequence joins TRBV3-1 (or the pseudogene TRBV3-2) and TRBJ2-1; D call uncertain. Trimming took off 0 bases at V and 8 bases at J, with 11 bases between the two ends. CDR3 size: 14 residues. Germline lookup yields CDR1 LGHDT and CDR2 YNNKEL (reference sequence). CDR3 region: CASSQEALDYEQFF. Here the CDR3 DNA reads TGTGCCAGCAGCCAAGAAGCCTTAGACTATGAGCAGTTCTTC.